The 6 T cell receptor beta chains below come from one sample, sequenced in a study of spatial heterogeneity in lung cancer. Documented time point: sample taken at primary tumor resection. These TCRs are of unknown antigen specificity. Study conclusions and caveats: Mutation tallies in tumors tracked expanded intratumoral alpha and beta TCR counts.

TCRdb re-derived calls from the 5' RACE reads in MiXCR, one entry per CDR3 protein. This sample has 12,000 or so distinct CDR3 sequences; 5.1% occur once, and the top ten carry approximately 25%. The input for sequencing was lung tumor tissue, taken at surgery. The receptors here all came from a male donor with early-stage non-small cell lung cancer.

This clonotype was counted ten times or more. Being off target in a library aimed at alpha chains, this beta chain has a size of little meaning. J is TRBJ2-1 and V is TRBV6-5; the D gene could be TRBD1 or TRBD2 (7 bases each). V shed 6 bases and J shed 8 bases, with 14 bases lying between them. This CDR3 has 13 residues. Germline V gene sequence: CDR1 MNHEY, CDR2 SVGAGI. CDR3 amino acids: CASRQTGRDEQFF. In DNA, the CDR3 is TGTGCCAGCAGACAGACAGGGAGGGATGAGCAGTTCTTC.

This clonotype occurred many times. As an off-target read in a library built for alpha chains, this beta chain has a frequency of little significance. V and J are TRBV23-1 and TRBJ2-7; 10 positions match TRBD2. TRBV23-1 is recorded as an ORF, its role being uncertain. J was trimmed by 4 bases and V by 2 bases; bases with no gene match: 5. The CDR3 totals 15 residues. CDR3 sequence (DNA): TGCGCCAGCAGTCAAGAGCCTAGCGGGGGATACGAGCAGTACTTC. It encodes CASSQEPSGGYEQYF.

As concerns this clonotype: This may stem from a read error, because a much larger clone lies one nucleotide away. A library made for alpha chains picked up this beta chain off target, so its size means little. The chain has TRBV7-2 and TRBJ1-4; D unresolved. From germline, CDR1 is SGHTA and CDR2 FQGNSA. The CDR3 extends over 14 amino acids. This chain's CDR3 is CASSPDGLLEKLSF. CDR3 DNA sequence: TGTGCCAGCAGCCCGGACGGCTTACTGGAAAAACTGTCTTTT.

This clonotype was detected many times. A library made for alpha chains picked up this beta chain off target, so its size means little. This chain links TRBV7-6 with TRBJ1-4, with D tentatively TRBD1 (6 bases). V lost 1 base and J lost 2, with 8 bases in between. Germline lookup yields CDR1 SGHVS and CDR2 FNYEAQ. CDR3 length: 15 amino acids. CDR3: CASSLVGATNEKLFF. The CDR3 DNA is TGTGCCAGCAGCTTAGTGGGGGCCACTAATGAAAAACTGTTTTTT.

This clonotype was seen many times. With the library built for alpha chains, this beta chain is off target and its frequency is not meaningful. V gene TRBV6-2 or TRBV6-3 combines with J gene TRBJ2-3; 10 bases map to TRBD2. V dropped 5 bases and J dropped 1; count of bases not matched to a gene: 3. The CDR3 runs to 15 residues. Per the germline V gene, CDR1 is MNHEY and CDR2 is SVGEGT. Written as DNA, the CDR3 is TGTGCCAGCAGTACCGGGACTAGCGGCACAGATACGCAGTATTTT. This sequence encodes CASSTGTSGTDTQYF.

This clonotype has at least ten counts. Being off target in a library aimed at alpha chains, this beta chain has a size of little meaning. This chain connects TRBV12-3 or TRBV12-4 to TRBJ2-7; TRBD2 is a possible D gene (6 bases). Deletions cut 8 bases from V and 0 bases from J, with 14 bases between. This CDR3 is 14 amino acids long. CDR3 loop: CASSDSGSSYEQYF. CDR3 nucleotides: TGTGCCAGCTCGGACTCCGGGAGCTCCTACGAGCAGTACTTC.